Each of the 15 T cell receptor beta chains below was sequenced from the same sample in a study of molecular identifiers for immune sequencing clone quantification. TCRdb redid the calling of the PCR reads with MiXCR, one entry per CDR3 protein. The sample has more than 450,000 distinct CDR3 sequences; about 20% are singletons. Material: naive CD8+ T cells from blood, with Jurkat cell RNA spiked in. Specified subset: FACS-sorted CD8+CD4-CCR7+CD45RA+ naive T cells. These TCRs come from a human donor in good health. Some libraries in this study had Jurkat cell RNA spiked in.

This clonotype was seen ten or more times. The rearrangement links TRBV11-2 to TRBJ2-3; D gene uncertain. The CDR3 runs 12 residues. V gave up 5 bases and J gave up 6 bases, with 9 bases separating them. Germline values: CDR1 SGHAT, CDR2 FQNNGV. This CDR3 reads CASSPWGDTQYF. For the CDR3, the DNA is TGTGCCAGCAGCCCCTGGGGTGATACGCAGTATTTT.

The chain is built from TRBV6-2 or TRBV6-3 and TRBJ2-3; 7 nucleotides align to TRBD2. The V gene end was trimmed by 6 bases and the J gene end by 2 bases; junction bases not matched to a gene: 8. The CDR3 is 15 residues long. Germline-derived CDR1 and CDR2 are MNHEY and SVGEGT. CDR3 in DNA: TGTGCCAGCAGAATTGGGACTACCTACACAGATACGCAGTATTTT. It yields the protein CASRIGTTYTDTQYF.

This sequence joins TRBV6-5 and TRBJ2-6; D remains unclear. Trimming shortened V by 6 bases and J by 2 bases, and 11 bases separated the two germline ends. The germline V gene has CDR1 MNHEY and CDR2 SVGAGI. The CDR3 length is 15 residues. The CDR3 region is CASRVRRAGANVLTF. CDR3 bases: TGTGCCAGCAGGGTCAGGCGCGCTGGGGCCAACGTCCTGACTTTC.

This clonotype has more than one count but fewer than ten. J is TRBJ2-3 and V is TRBV9, with a possible D match to TRBD2 (6 bases). Germline CDR1 is SGDLS and CDR2 is YYNGEE. V was trimmed by 2 bases and J by 6 bases, leaving 16 bases between them. The CDR3 length is 15 residues. The CDR3 loop reads CASSVTDQSGDTQYF. The DNA for the CDR3 is TGTGCCAGCAGCGTTACCGACCAGAGCGGGGATACGCAGTATTTT. The complete variable domain, with remaining parts taken from reference TRBV9 and TRBJ2-3, reads DSGVTQTPKHLITATGQRVTLRCSPRSGDLSVYWYQQSLDQGLQFLIQYYNGEERAKGNILERFSAQQFPDLHSELNLSSLELGDSALYFCASSVTDQSGDTQYFGPGTRLTVL.

The rearrangement links TRBV7-9 to TRBJ2-7; no reliable D call. The CDR3 is 15 amino acids. Trimming took off 5 bases at V and 0 bases at J, with 14 bases between the two ends. The V gene's germline CDR1 is SEHNR and CDR2 FQNEAQ (reference sequence). CDR3 bases: TGTGCCAGCAGCGTCGCCCCTTCCTCCTCCTACGAGCAGTACTTC. It specifies CASSVAPSSSYEQYF.

This clonotype was detected many times. The chain couples TRBV5-1 to TRBJ1-4, with D tentatively TRBD1 (6 bases). CDR1 is SGHRS and CDR2 is YFSETQ in the germline V gene. V lost 2 bases, J lost 6 bases, and 11 bases lay in between. The CDR3 sequence is 14 residues long. The CDR3 sequence: CASSLQGRDEKLFF. In nucleotides, the CDR3 is TGCGCCAGCAGCTTACAGGGTCGCGATGAAAAACTGTTTTTT.

This clonotype showed up just a few times. The V and J genes are TRBV5-6 and TRBJ2-1; 9 nucleotides match TRBD2. This CDR3 spans 14 amino acids. V shed 5 bases and J 8 bases; nucleotides not matched to a gene: 8. Germline lookup yields CDR1 SGHDT and CDR2 YYEEEE. The DNA for the CDR3 is TGTGCCAGCAGTGCGGGGGGGACTAGATATGAGCAGTTCTTC. The encoded protein is CASSAGGTRYEQFF.

This clonotype was recorded a few times. The rearrangement uses TRBV20-1 and TRBJ2-7, with 7 bases fitting TRBD2. Germline V gives CDR1 DFQATT, CDR2 SNEGSKA (reference sequence). The CDR3 has 15 amino acids. V trimming: 0 bases; J trimming: 0 bases; junction bases outside the gene matches: 5. This CDR3 reads CSARDLSGPSYEQYF. In DNA, the CDR3 is TGCAGTGCTAGAGACCTTAGCGGGCCCTCCTACGAGCAGTACTTC.

Turning to this clonotype: With a much larger clone just one base away, this may be a read error. The chain couples TRBV21-1 to TRBJ2-6; the table's D gene call, TRBD1, was not cross checked with the DNA. TRBV21-1 is listed as a pseudogene. CDR3 length: 19 residues. In nucleotides, the CDR3 is TGTGCCAGCAGCAAAAGGGGGGACAGGTTACCCTCTGGGGCCAACGCCCTGACTTTC. The encoded protein is CASSKRGDRLPSGANALTF.

V gene TRBV11-2 combines with J gene TRBJ1-5; a weak D match, TRBD1 (5 bases). V lost 2 bases and J lost 3, with 14 bases in between. CDR1 and CDR2 (germline): SGHAT, FQNNGV. The CDR3 is 16 amino acids. The CDR3 region is CASSLSGQMNNQPQHF. The CDR3 region has the DNA TGTGCCAGCAGCTTATCAGGGCAGATGAACAATCAGCCCCAGCATTTT.

The chain recombines TRBV27 with TRBJ2-7; D tentatively reads TRBD1 or TRBD2 (6 bases each). CDR1 and CDR2 (germline): MNHEY, SMNVEV (reference sequence). The CDR3 sequence is 19 residues long. The V end was cut by 5 bases, the J end by 0 bases, with 26 bases between. The CDR3 DNA reads TGTGCCAGCAGTGCCATTCTTCGCCACAGGAGGGGGAGCTCCTACGAGCAGTACTTC. This codes for CASSAILRHRRGSSYEQYF.

The chain links TRBV4-3 to TRBJ1-4, with D unclear. Trimming pared 1 base from V and 4 bases from J, leaving 7 bases between. From germline, CDR1 is LGHNA and CDR2 YSLEER. The CDR3 is 14 amino acids. The CDR3 bases are TGCGCCAGCAGCCAAGGACTGTTTAATGAAAAACTGTTTTTT. Encoded protein: CASSQGLFNEKLFF.

This clonotype was recorded many times. The chain employs TRBV7-9 and TRBJ1-1; no clear D gene. Trimming cost V 5 bases and J 3 bases, with 13 bases left between them. This CDR3 comprises 14 residues. CDR1 is SEHNR and CDR2 is FQNEAQ in the germline V gene (reference sequence). CDR3 loop: CASSHLLAYTEAFF. The CDR3, as DNA: TGTGCCAGCAGCCACCTGCTGGCGTACACTGAAGCTTTCTTT.

The chain employs TRBV6-1 and TRBJ2-7; 9 nucleotides align to TRBD1. V lost 3 bases, J lost 4 bases, and 7 bases stayed unmatched. The CDR3 contains 15 residues. From germline, CDR1 is MNHNS and CDR2 SASEGT. CDR3 amino acids: CASSEAGTGSYEQYF. The CDR3 DNA is TGTGCCAGCAGTGAGGCCGGGACAGGGTCTTACGAGCAGTACTTC.

The chain recombines TRBV20-1 with TRBJ2-7; no definite D call. CDR1 is DFQATT, CDR2 SNEGSKA, per germline (reference sequence). Trimming removed 0 bases from V and 2 bases from J, with 8 bases in between. This CDR3 has 13 amino acids. The CDR3 DNA sequence: TGCAGTGCTAGAGACCTTTTCACCTACGAGCAGTACTTC. This encodes CSARDLFTYEQYF.